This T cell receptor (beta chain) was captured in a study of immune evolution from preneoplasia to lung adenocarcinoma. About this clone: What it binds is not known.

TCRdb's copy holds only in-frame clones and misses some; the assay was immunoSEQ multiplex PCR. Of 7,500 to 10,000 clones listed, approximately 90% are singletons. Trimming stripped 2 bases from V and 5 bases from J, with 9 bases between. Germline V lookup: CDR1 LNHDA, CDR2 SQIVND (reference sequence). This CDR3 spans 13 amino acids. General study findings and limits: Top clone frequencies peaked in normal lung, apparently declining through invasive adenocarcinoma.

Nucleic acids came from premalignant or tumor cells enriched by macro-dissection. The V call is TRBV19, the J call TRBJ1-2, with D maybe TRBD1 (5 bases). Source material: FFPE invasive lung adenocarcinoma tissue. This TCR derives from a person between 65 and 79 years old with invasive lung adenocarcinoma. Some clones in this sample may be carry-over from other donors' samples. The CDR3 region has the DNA TGTGCCAGTAGTATATGGGGGGTGTATGGCTACACCTTC. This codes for CASSIWGVYGYTF.